The sequence of this T cell receptor beta chain was determined in a study of blood T cells in healthy people across ages (dated by TCRdb to about 2015). Study-level background: In model experiments, roughly one uniquely barcoded TCR beta cDNA molecule per two T cells was captured by template switching. The study measured age-related changes in TCR beta repertoire diversity using deep sequencing normalized with unique cDNA molecular identifiers. The donors were divided into four age groups: young (average around 16 years), middle-aged (approximately 39), aged (62) and long-lived (around 80). To avoid experimental bias, donors of different ages were randomly spread across the sequencing lanes. The study analyzed two additional independent replicas of 1 million unique cDNA reads from the same blood draw for two donors, one aged 18 to 30 and one aged 80 or older.

Findings and caveats that apply to the study as a whole: Donor CMV infection status was unknown, potentially confounding age-related changes in expanded clonotypes. The percentage of naive T cells measured by flow cytometry correlated strongly with observed TCR beta diversity. As age increased, observed TCR beta diversity per million T cells dropped in a roughly linear way, and a significant reduction was already evident by age around 41. Total diversity estimates from one million sequenced T cells were considered lower bounds and underestimates. Compared with the aged group, the long-lived group had more naive CD4+ T cells, fewer expanded clones and increased TCR diversity, a pattern suggesting age selection. Conclusive comparison of naive and antigen-experienced compartments was prevented by the profiling of bulk unsorted PBMCs.

From the cysteine through the phenylalanine, the CDR3 covers 17 amino acids. Only CDR3 DNA is held: 51 bases, read in frame from base 1. V gives up 1 base and J gives up 1 base, and the segment between their germline ends measures 15 bases. In the germline V gene, CDR1 corresponds to WSHSY and CDR2 to SAAADI. The library relied on 5' RACE. Instrument used: Illumina HiSeq 2500. A second PCR of roughly 6 to 11 cycles was run with a J-beta primer mix and a sample-barcoded 5' primer. A unique molecular identifier was introduced onto each TCR beta cDNA molecule by a template-switch 5' adaptor carrying 12 random nucleotides. Each sample yielded at least 2.5 million CDR3-containing paired-end reads. First-strand cDNA synthesis was performed from all RNA using the Mint cDNA synthesis kit, with priming by a TRBC-specific oligonucleotide. All cDNA was treated with uracil-DNA glycosylase and then went through a first 18-cycle PCR with the universal primers M1SS and BC2_uni_R. In the paper's pipeline: For normalization, 1 million high-quality reads, each with a distinct molecular identifier, were randomly selected from each sample. Instead of being binned into consensus sequences, reads that shared molecular identifiers were thrown out. CDR3 identification, clonotype clustering and error correction used MiTCR with a Q25 quality threshold and the strictest error-elimination algorithm. A nonparametric unseen species model with Euler transformation was used to estimate a lower bound on total TCR beta diversity. Through fastp at Q25 and MiXCR, TCRdb rebuilt clones from the public reads, retaining in-frame beta chains. Here each entry gathers all rows of one CDR3 protein and keeps the most common genes and DNA. TCRdb, not the authors, supplied the V and J calls. The sample table shows about 680,000 distinct CDR3 sequences, and 45% to 50% are seen once. The ten largest clonotypes hold roughly 34% of the sample.

Concerning this clonotype: Its antigen target is currently unknown. Qualities for individual bases were not recorded, and no much larger clone is one base off.

Donors were 35 to 40 systemically healthy Caucasian individuals from Russia aged roughly 6 to 95 years. Each donor gave around 9.9 milliliters of peripheral blood, collected into EDTA-treated Vacutainer tubes. PBMCs were isolated by Ficoll-Paque density-gradient centrifugation, with at least 6.5 million obtained per sample. Trizol reagent was used to extract total RNA from the PBMCs, yielding at least 6 micrograms per sample. Naive CD45RAhigh/CD27high T cell percentages were measured by flow cytometry on a PBMC aliquot from every donor. Sequencing used blood. This receptor was taken from a woman aged 55-70 years in good health. Recombination joined TRBV10-2 with TRBJ2-3, with TRBD1 as a weak D call on 5 bases. The encoded CDR3 is CASSEFTQGHGTDTQYF. The DNA reads as follows: TGCGCCAGCAGTGAGTTTACCCAGGGTCATGGCACAGATACGCAGTATTTT.